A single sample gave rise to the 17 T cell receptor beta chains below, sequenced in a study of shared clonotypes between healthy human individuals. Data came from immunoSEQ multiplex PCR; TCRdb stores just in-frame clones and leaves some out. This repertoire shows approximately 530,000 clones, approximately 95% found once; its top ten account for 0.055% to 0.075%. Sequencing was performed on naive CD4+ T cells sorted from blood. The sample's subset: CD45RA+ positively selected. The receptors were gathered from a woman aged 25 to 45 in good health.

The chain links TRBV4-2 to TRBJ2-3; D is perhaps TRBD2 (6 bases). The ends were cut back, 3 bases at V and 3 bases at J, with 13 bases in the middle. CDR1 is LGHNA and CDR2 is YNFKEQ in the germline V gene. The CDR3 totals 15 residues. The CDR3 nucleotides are TGTGCCAGCAGCCAGGCGCCTAGCGTTACAGATACGCAGTATTTT. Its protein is CASSQAPSVTDTQYF.

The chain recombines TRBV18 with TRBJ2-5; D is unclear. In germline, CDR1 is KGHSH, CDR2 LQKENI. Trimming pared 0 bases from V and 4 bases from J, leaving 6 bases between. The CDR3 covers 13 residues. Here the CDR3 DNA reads TGTGCCAGCTCACCACCGACCTCAGAGACCCAGTACTTC. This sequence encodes CASSPPTSETQYF.

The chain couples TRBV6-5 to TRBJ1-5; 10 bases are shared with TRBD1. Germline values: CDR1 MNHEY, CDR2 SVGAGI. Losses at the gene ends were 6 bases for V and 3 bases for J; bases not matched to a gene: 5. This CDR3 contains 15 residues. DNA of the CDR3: TGTGCCAGCAGCGGGGGACAGGGGCACAATCAGCCCCAGCATTTT. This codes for CASSGGQGHNQPQHF.

DNA for the CDR3: TGTGCCAGCAGTCAAGGACAGGCACTTAGCAATCAGCCCCAGCATTTT. Its translation: CASSQGQALSNQPQHF. J is TRBJ1-5 and V is TRBV28, with TRBD1 matching 7 bases. V shed 5 bases, J shed 0 bases, and the junction held 7 bases outside the gene matches. The CDR3 contains 16 residues. Germline loops: CDR1 MDHEN, CDR2 SYDVKM.

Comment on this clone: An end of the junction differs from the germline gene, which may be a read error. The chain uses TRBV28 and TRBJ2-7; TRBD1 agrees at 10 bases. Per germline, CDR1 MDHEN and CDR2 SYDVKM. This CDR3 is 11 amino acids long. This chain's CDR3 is CASSRTGTGDF. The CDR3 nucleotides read TGTGCCAGCAGTAGAACCGGGACAGGGGACTTC. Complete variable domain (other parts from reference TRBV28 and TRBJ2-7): DVKVTQSSRYLVKRTGEKVFLECVQDMDHENMFWYRQDPGLGLRLIYFSYDVKMKEKGDIPEGYSVSREKKERFSLILESASTNQTSMYLCASSRTGTGDFGPGTRLTVT.

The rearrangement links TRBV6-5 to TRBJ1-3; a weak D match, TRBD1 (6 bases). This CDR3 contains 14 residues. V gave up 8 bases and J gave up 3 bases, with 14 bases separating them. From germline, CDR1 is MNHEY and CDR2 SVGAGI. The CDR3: CASGQTRVGNTIYF. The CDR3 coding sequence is TGTGCCAGCGGACAGACCCGAGTTGGAAACACCATATATTTT.

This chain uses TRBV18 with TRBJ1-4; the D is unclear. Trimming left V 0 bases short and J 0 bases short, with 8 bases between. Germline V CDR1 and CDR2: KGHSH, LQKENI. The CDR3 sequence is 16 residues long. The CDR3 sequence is CASSPPSHATNEKLFF. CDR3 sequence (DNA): TGTGCCAGCTCACCACCGAGTCACGCAACTAATGAAAAACTGTTTTTT.

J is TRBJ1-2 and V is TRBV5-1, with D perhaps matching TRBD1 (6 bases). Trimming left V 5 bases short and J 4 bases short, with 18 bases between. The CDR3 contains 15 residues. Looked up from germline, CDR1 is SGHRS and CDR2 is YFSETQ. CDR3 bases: TGCGCCAGCAGGCGGGACATCAATCCGAGCTATGGCTACACCTTC. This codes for CASRRDINPSYGYTF.

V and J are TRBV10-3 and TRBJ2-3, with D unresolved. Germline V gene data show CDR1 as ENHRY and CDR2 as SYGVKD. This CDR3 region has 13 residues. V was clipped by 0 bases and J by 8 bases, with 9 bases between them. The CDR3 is CAISESSGVTQYF. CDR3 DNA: TGTGCCATCAGTGAGTCCAGTGGAGTTACGCAGTATTTT.

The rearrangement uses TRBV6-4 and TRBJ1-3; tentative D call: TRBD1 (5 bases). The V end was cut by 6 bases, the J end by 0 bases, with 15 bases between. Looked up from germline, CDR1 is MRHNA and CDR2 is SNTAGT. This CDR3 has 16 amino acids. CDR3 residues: CASRGVQGISGNTIYF. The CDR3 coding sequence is TGTGCCAGCAGGGGCGTGCAGGGAATCTCTGGAAACACCATATATTTT.

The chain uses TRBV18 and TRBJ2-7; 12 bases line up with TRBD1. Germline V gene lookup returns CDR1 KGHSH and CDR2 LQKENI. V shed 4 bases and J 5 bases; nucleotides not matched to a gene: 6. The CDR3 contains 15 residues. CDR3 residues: CASSQGTGGRDEQYF. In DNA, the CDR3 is TGTGCCAGCTCACAAGGGACAGGGGGCCGGGACGAGCAGTACTTC.

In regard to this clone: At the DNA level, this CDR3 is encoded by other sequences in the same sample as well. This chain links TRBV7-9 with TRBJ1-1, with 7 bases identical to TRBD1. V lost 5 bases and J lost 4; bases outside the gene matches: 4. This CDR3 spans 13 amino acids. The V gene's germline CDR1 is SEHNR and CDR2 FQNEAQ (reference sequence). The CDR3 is CASSRSGGTEAFF. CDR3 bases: TGTGCCAGCAGCCGATCAGGGGGCACTGAAGCTTTCTTT. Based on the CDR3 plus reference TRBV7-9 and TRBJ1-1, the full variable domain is DTGVSQNPRHKITKRGQNVTFRCDPISEHNRLYWYRQTLGQGPEFLTYFQNEAQLEKSRLLSDRFSAERPKGSFSTLEIQRTEQGDSAMYLCASSRSGGTEAFFGQGTRLTVV.

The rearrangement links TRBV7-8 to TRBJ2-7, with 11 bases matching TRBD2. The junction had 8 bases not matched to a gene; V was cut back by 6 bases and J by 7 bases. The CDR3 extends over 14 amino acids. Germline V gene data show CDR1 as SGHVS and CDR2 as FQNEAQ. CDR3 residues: CASRQLAGVGEQYF. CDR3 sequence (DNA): TGTGCCAGCAGACAACTAGCGGGAGTCGGTGAGCAGTACTTC.

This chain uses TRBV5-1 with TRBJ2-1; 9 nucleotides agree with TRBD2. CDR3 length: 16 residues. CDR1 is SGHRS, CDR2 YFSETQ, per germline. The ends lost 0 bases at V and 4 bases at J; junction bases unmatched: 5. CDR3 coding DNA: TGCGCCAGCAGCTTGGGGATAGCGGGAGCGTACAATGAGCAGTTCTTC. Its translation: CASSLGIAGAYNEQFF.

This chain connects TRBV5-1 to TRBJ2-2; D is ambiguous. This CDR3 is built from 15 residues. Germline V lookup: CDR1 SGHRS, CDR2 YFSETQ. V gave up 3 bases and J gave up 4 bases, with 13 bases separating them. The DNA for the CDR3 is TGCGCCAGCAGCTGGAGAGTGGTAGGCACCGGGGAGCTGTTTTTT. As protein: CASSWRVVGTGELFF. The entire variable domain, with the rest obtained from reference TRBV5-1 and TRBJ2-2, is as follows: KAGVTQTPRYLIKTRGQQVTLSCSPISGHRSVSWYQQTPGQGLQFLFEYFSETQRNKGNFPGRFSGRQFSNSRSEMNVSTLELGDSALYLCASSWRVVGTGELFFGEGSRLTVL.

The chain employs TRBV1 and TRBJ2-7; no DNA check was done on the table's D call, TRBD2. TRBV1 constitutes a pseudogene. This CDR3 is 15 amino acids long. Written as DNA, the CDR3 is TGCACCAGCAACCGATGCGGGAGTGCTGTCTACGAGCAGTACTTC. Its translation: CTSNRCGSAVYEQYF.

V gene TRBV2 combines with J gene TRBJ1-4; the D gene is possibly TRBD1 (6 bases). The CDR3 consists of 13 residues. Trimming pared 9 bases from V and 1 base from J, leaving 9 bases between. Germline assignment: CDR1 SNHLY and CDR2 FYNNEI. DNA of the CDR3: TGTGCCAGGAGGGGGGGAACTAATGAAAAACTGTTTTTT. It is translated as CARRGGTNEKLFF.